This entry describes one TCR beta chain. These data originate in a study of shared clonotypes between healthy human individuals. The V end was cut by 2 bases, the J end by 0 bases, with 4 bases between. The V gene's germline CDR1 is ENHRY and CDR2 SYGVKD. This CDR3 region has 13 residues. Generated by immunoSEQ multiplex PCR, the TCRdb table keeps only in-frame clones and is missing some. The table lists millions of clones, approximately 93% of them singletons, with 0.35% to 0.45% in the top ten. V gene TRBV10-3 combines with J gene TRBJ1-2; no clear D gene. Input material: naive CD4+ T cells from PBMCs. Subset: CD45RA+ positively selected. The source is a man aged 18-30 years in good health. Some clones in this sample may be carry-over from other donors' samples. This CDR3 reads CAISEVTNYGYTF. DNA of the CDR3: TGTGCCATCAGTGAGGTTACTAACTATGGCTACACCTTC.